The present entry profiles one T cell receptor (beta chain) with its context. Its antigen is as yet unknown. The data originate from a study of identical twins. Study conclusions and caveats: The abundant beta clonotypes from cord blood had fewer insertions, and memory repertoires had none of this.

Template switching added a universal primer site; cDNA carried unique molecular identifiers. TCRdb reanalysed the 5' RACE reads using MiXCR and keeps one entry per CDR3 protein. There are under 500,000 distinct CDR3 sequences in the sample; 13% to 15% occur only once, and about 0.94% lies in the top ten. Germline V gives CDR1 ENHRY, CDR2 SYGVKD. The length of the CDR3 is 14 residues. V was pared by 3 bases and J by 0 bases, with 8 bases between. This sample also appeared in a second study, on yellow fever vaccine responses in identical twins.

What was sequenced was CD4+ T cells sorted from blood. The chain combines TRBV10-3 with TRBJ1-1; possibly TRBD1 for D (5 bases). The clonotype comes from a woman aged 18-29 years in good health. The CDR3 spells CAISDGTMNTEAFF. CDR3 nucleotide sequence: TGTGCCATCAGTGACGGGACGATGAACACTGAAGCTTTCTTT.